These 6 T cell receptor beta chains were all obtained from the same sample, sequenced in a study of T cells in tumors after PD-1 blockade. The data were produced by immunoSEQ multiplex PCR, yet TCRdb's version contains in-frame clones alone and is incomplete. The data contain around 60,000 clones, roughly 75% of them singletons. The material was PBMCs, obtained before anti-PD-1 treatment. These receptors all come from a human donor with basal cell carcinoma.

The gene calls are TRBV7-2 and TRBJ2-2, with unresolved D. V shed 5 bases and J shed 8 bases, with 15 bases lying between them. Germline loops: CDR1 SGHTA, CDR2 FQGNSA. This CDR3 spans 14 amino acids. The CDR3: CASSPRAFQGELFF. CDR3 bases: TGTGCCAGCAGCCCTAGGGCCTTTCAGGGGGAGCTGTTTTTT.

CDR3 region: CASSQARTGEDGYTF. The CDR3 nucleotides read TGTGCCAGCAGCCAAGCTCGGACAGGGGAGGATGGCTACACCTTC. The gene calls are TRBV4-2 and TRBJ1-2, with 9 nucleotides matching TRBD1. Losses at the gene ends were 1 base for V and 6 bases for J; bases not matched to a gene: 6. This CDR3 has 15 residues. Germline lookup yields CDR1 LGHNA and CDR2 YNFKEQ.

J is TRBJ2-1 and V is TRBV7-3, with 12 bases aligning to TRBD2. The germline V gene encodes CDR1 SGHTA and CDR2 FQGTGA. There are 16 residues in the CDR3. Trimming cost V 5 bases and J 6 bases; bases outside gene matches: 8. The DNA of the CDR3 is TGTGCCAGCAGCCCCCGCCAGGGACTAGCGGGCAATGAGCAGTTCTTC. It codes for CASSPRQGLAGNEQFF.

This clone appeared a few times. This chain connects TRBV10-2 to TRBJ1-2; D may be TRBD1 (5 bases). CDR1 is WSHSY, CDR2 SAAADI, per germline. Trimming left V 2 bases short and J 5 bases short, with 9 bases between. The CDR3 extends over 13 amino acids. Written as DNA, the CDR3 is TGCGCCAGCAGTGAGGGGCAGGGATATGGCTACACCTTC. This sequence encodes CASSEGQGYGYTF.

The chain joins TRBV7-9 to TRBJ1-6; D gene ambiguous. Trimming pared 3 bases from V and 5 bases from J, leaving 8 bases between. Germline V gives CDR1 SEHNR, CDR2 FQNEAQ (reference sequence). The CDR3 has 14 residues. The CDR3 reads CASSFGQHNSPLHF. Here the CDR3 DNA reads TGTGCCAGCAGCTTCGGGCAGCATAATTCACCCCTCCACTTT.

The rearrangement uses TRBV6-5 and TRBJ1-2, with a tentative D call TRBD1 (6 bases). From germline, CDR1 is MNHEY and CDR2 SVGAGI. Trimming removed 5 bases from V and 6 bases from J, with 16 bases in between. The CDR3 length is 14 residues. The CDR3 is CASSLTGTKDGYTF. CDR3 sequence (DNA): TGTGCCAGCAGTCTTACCGGGACAAAAGATGGCTACACCTTC.